The 5 T cell receptor beta chains reported below all come from one sample, sequenced in a study of blood T cell repertoires in COVID-19. Sequencing used immunoSEQ multiplex PCR; TCRdb keeps in-frame clones, though not all of them. The sample holds about 300,000 clones, roughly 90% seen once. The source material was peripheral blood. The receptor set was obtained from a man younger than 35 with active or convalescent COVID-19.

V and J are TRBV15 and TRBJ2-2; D possibly corresponds to TRBD2 (7 bases). CDR1 is LNHNV and CDR2 is YYDKDF in the germline V gene (reference sequence). Trimming left V 6 bases short and J 4 bases short, with 21 bases between. The CDR3 contains 17 residues. The CDR3 bases are TGTGCCACCAGGCTTCTATTGGGGGGGCTGGGCACCGGGGAGCTGTTTTTT. This translates into CATRLLLGGLGTGELFF.

This rearrangement joins TRBV10-3 to TRBJ1-6; TRBD1 matches at 8 bases. Germline V gene lookup returns CDR1 ENHRY and CDR2 SYGVKD. After removal of 6 bases from V and 8 bases from J, the junction contained 12 bases not matched to a gene. The CDR3 contains 16 residues. The CDR3 nucleotides read TGTGCCATCAGGAACCGAGGACAGGGATCGGATTCACCCCTCCACTTT. Translation: CAIRNRGQGSDSPLHF.

This clone turned up a few times. This sequence joins TRBV4-3 and TRBJ2-7; D uncertain. CDR1 is LGHNA, CDR2 YSLEER, per germline. Trimming left V 0 bases short and J 4 bases short, with 7 bases between. The CDR3 has 13 residues. CDR3 sequence: CASSQELRYEQYF. The CDR3 coding sequence is TGCGCCAGCAGCCAAGAGTTGCGTTACGAGCAGTACTTC.

This chain connects TRBV27 to TRBJ2-1; TRBD2 matches 9 bases. CDR1 is MNHEY, CDR2 SMNVEV, per germline (reference sequence). The CDR3 extends over 15 amino acids. With 3 bases clipped from V and 9 bases from J, the junction kept 9 bases outside the gene matches. DNA for the CDR3: TGTGCCAGCAGTTTTCTGGCGGGGGGGCGGATTGAGCAGTTCTTC. Encoded protein: CASSFLAGGRIEQFF.

The rearrangement links TRBV4-1 to TRBJ1-4, with 7 positions matching TRBD1. The CDR3 contains 16 residues. Losses at the gene ends were 4 bases for V and 1 base for J; bases not matched to a gene: 6. Germline V gives CDR1 MGHRA, CDR2 YSYEKL. CDR3 coding DNA: TGCGCCAGCAGCCGCCCGGCAGGGGGAACTAATGAAAAACTGTTTTTT. It codes for CASSRPAGGTNEKLFF.